The 2 T cell receptor beta chains below come from one sample, sequenced in a study of response to subunit inactivated influenza vaccine. Using its own MiXCR run on the RT-PCR reads, TCRdb lists one record per CDR3 protein. There are over 800,000 distinct CDR3 sequences in the sample; 21% occur only once, and approximately 10% lies in the top ten. The sample in question was PBMCs from blood, obtained approximately 5 days after vaccination. The receptors were sampled from a man between 50 and 59 years old who received an inactivated influenza vaccine.

The V and J genes are TRBV11-2 and TRBJ2-1, with D possibly matching TRBD1 (5 bases). The CDR3 is 16 residues long. CDR1 is SGHAT, CDR2 FQNNGV, per germline. V gave up 4 bases and J gave up 3 bases, with 16 bases separating them. The CDR3 DNA follows: TGTGCCAGCAGCTCAAAGGGGCTCACTAACTACAATGAGCAGTTCTTC. Translating gives CASSSKGLTNYNEQFF. The variable domain in full, with the rest retrieved from reference TRBV11-2 and TRBJ2-1, is EAGVAQSPRYKIIEKRQSVAFWCNPISGHATLYWYQQILGQGPKLLIQFQNNGVVDDSQLPKDRFSAERLKGVDSTLKIQPAKLEDSAVYLCASSSKGLTNYNEQFFGPGTRLTVL.

This clonotype was recorded a few times. The chain links TRBV6-5 to TRBJ2-1; 9 bases map to TRBD2. V lost 0 bases, J lost 6 bases, and 6 bases stayed unmatched. CDR1 MNHEY and CDR2 SVGAGI come from the germline V gene. The CDR3 spans 16 residues. The CDR3 nucleotides are TGTGCCAGCAGTTACTCGGCGGGAGGGCCCACCAATGAGCAGTTCTTC. As protein: CASSYSAGGPTNEQFF.